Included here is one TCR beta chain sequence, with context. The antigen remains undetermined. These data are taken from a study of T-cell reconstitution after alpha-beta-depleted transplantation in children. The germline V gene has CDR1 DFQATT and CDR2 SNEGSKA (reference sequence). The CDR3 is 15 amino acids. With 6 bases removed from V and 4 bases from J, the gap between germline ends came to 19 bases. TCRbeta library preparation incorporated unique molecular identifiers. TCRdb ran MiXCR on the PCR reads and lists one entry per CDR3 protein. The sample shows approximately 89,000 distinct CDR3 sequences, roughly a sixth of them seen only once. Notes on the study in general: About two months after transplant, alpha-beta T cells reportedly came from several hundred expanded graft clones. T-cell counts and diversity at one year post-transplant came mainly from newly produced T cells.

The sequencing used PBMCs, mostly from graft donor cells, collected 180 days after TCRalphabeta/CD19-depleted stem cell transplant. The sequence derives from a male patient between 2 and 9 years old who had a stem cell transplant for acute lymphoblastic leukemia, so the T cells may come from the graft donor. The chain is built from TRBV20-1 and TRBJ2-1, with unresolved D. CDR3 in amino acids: CSAEKHQSPYNEQFF. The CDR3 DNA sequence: TGCAGTGCCGAGAAGCACCAGTCTCCTTACAATGAGCAGTTCTTC.